This passage covers 10 T cell receptor beta chains from one sample sequenced in a study of T cell changes during pregnancy in multiple sclerosis. Only in-frame clones appear in the TCRdb table, and some are missing; sequencing was by immunoSEQ multiplex PCR. The sample has 55,000 to 70,000 clones; 89% are singletons. Sequenced material: peripheral blood, taken after pregnancy. These receptors all stem from a female donor with multiple sclerosis, enrolled in a pregnancy study.

The chain uses TRBV7-2 and TRBJ2-4; no definite D call. CDR3 length equals 13 residues. Per germline, CDR1 SGHTA and CDR2 FQGNSA. Trimming removed 1 base from V and 8 bases from J, with 9 bases in between. This chain's CDR3 is CASSLVTADIQYF. In nucleotides, the CDR3 is TGTGCCAGCAGCTTAGTAACGGCGGACATTCAGTACTTC.

The chain recombines TRBV27 with TRBJ1-5, with D unclear. The V end was cut by 4 bases, the J end by 3 bases, with 13 bases between. This CDR3 comprises 15 residues. Germline CDR1 and CDR2: MNHEY and SMNVEV (reference sequence). The CDR3 sequence is CASSYSRGANQPQHF. CDR3 coding DNA: TGTGCCAGCAGTTACTCCCGGGGTGCCAATCAGCCCCAGCATTTT.

The chain recombines TRBV7-2 with TRBJ2-7, with TRBD2 matching 7 bases. V trimming: 5 bases; J trimming: 7 bases; junction bases outside the gene matches: 8. The CDR3 consists of 13 residues. The germline V gene encodes CDR1 SGHTA and CDR2 FQGNSA. The CDR3 sequence is CASSQSRGGEQYF. As DNA, the CDR3 is TGTGCCAGCAGCCAATCCCGGGGAGGGGAGCAGTACTTC.

The rearrangement links TRBV7-2 to TRBJ1-1; perhaps TRBD1 as D (6 bases). This CDR3 is built from 13 residues. The V end lost 4 bases, the J end lost 7 bases, and 13 bases lay between the germline ends. Per the germline V gene, CDR1 is SGHTA and CDR2 is FQGNSA. CDR3: CASSSTGIGEAFF. CDR3 nucleotide sequence: TGTGCCAGCAGCTCGACAGGAATCGGTGAAGCTTTCTTT.

This chain uses TRBV5-6 with TRBJ2-2; TRBD1 agrees at 11 bases. This CDR3 contains 16 residues. Germline V lookup: CDR1 SGHDT, CDR2 YYEEEE. V gave up 1 base and J gave up 4 bases; unmatched junction bases: 3. CDR3 residues: CASSLLDRGPTGELFF. CDR3 DNA: TGTGCCAGCAGCTTGTTGGACAGGGGGCCCACCGGGGAGCTGTTTTTT.

This chain joins TRBV9 and TRBJ1-1; maybe TRBD1 (5 bases). Trimming removed 0 bases from V and 1 base from J, with 10 bases in between. Germline V lookup: CDR1 SGDLS, CDR2 YYNGEE. This CDR3 is built from 15 residues. The CDR3 bases are TGTGCCAGCAGCGTAGGTGGGGCAGGGAACACTGAAGCTTTCTTT. Amino acid sequence: CASSVGGAGNTEAFF.

In its sample, this clone was seen once. The V gene is TRBV5-5, the J gene TRBJ2-5; perhaps TRBD1 as D (5 bases). Trimming left V 1 base short and J 0 bases short, with 10 bases between. Germline CDR1 and CDR2: SGHKS and YYEKEE (reference sequence). The CDR3 is 15 residues long. The CDR3 loop is CASSLRGTDQETQYF. DNA for the CDR3: TGTGCCAGCAGCTTGAGGGGCACAGACCAAGAGACCCAGTACTTC.

The rearrangement links TRBV9 to TRBJ2-6; weak D call: TRBD1 (6 bases). Trimming shortened V by 3 bases and J by 0 bases, and 10 bases separated the two germline ends. This CDR3 is 16 amino acids long. CDR1 is SGDLS and CDR2 is YYNGEE in the germline V gene. As DNA, the CDR3 is TGTGCCAGCAGCGCGGGACACCTCTCTGGGGCCAACGTCCTGACTTTC. It specifies CASSAGHLSGANVLTF.

The chain carries TRBV19 and TRBJ1-6; TRBD1 is a possible D gene (5 bases). V lost 6 bases and J lost 2, with 11 bases in between. The CDR3 contains 15 residues. CDR1 and CDR2 from the germline V gene are LNHDA and SQIVND (reference sequence). For the CDR3, the DNA is TGTGCCAGTAGGACGGGGGGGACCTATAATTCACCCCTCCACTTT. Residues: CASRTGGTYNSPLHF.

The CDR3 DNA reads as TGCGCCAGCAGTGAGCAAATAGCGGGGGGCAATGAGCAGTTCTTC. It yields the protein CASSEQIAGGNEQFF. The V call is TRBV10-1, the J call TRBJ2-1; 10 bases are shared with TRBD2. V lost 2 bases and J lost 6; bases outside the gene matches: 4. CDR1 and CDR2 from the germline V gene are WNHNN and SYGVQD (reference sequence). The CDR3 runs to 15 residues.